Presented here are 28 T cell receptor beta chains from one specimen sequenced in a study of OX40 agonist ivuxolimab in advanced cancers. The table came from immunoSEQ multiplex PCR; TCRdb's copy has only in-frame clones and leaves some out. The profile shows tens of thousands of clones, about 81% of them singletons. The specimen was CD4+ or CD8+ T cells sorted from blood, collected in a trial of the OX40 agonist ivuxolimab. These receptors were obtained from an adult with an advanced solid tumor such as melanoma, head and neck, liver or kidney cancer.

The CDR3 DNA follows: TGTGCCAGCAGCTTTCCAGGACAGGGTGGCACAGATACGCAGTATTTT. It yields the protein CASSFPGQGGTDTQYF. The rearrangement links TRBV7-9 to TRBJ2-3; 8 bases are a match to TRBD1. The CDR3 is 16 amino acids. The V segment lost 3 bases and the J segment 1 base; nucleotides outside the gene matches: 6. Germline loops: CDR1 SEHNR, CDR2 FQNEAQ (reference sequence). Full variable domain (outside the CDR3, taken from reference TRBV7-9 and TRBJ2-3): DTGVSQNPRHKITKRGQNVTFRCDPISEHNRLYWYRQTLGQGPEFLTYFQNEAQLEKSRLLSDRFSAERPKGSFSTLEIQRTEQGDSAMYLCASSFPGQGGTDTQYFGPGTRLTVL.

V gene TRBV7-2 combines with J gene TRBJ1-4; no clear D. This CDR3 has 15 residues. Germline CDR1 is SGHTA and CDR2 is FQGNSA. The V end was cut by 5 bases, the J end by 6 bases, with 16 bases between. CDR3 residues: CASSPPGNTYEKLFF. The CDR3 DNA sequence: TGTGCCAGCAGCCCGCCTGGCAATACCTATGAAAAACTGTTTTTT.

The CDR3, as DNA: TGTGCCAGCAGTTTACGGGGCAGAGTCGCCTACAATGAGCAGTTCTTC. Protein: CASSLRGRVAYNEQFF. The genes are TRBV27 and TRBJ2-1; D may correspond to TRBD1 or TRBD2 (5 bases each). Looked up from germline, CDR1 is MNHEY and CDR2 is SMNVEV (reference sequence). CDR3 length: 16 amino acids. Trimming cost V 2 bases and J 2 bases, with 13 bases left between them.

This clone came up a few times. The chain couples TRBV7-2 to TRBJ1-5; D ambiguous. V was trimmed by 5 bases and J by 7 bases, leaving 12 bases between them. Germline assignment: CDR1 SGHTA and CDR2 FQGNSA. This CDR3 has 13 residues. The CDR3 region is CASSPHNDQPQHF. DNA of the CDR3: TGTGCCAGCAGCCCACACAACGACCAGCCCCAGCATTTT.

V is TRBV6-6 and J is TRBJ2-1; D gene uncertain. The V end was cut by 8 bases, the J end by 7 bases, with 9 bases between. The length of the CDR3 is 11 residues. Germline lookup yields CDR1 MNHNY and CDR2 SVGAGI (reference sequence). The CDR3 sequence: CASCRGNEQFF. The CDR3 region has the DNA TGTGCCAGCTGTCGTGGGAATGAGCAGTTCTTC.

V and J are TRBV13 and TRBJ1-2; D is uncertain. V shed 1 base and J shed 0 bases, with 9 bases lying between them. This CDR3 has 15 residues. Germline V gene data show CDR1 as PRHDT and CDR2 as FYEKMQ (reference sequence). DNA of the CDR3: TGTGCCAGCAGCTTAGAGTCCTCAGCTAACTATGGCTACACCTTC. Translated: CASSLESSANYGYTF.

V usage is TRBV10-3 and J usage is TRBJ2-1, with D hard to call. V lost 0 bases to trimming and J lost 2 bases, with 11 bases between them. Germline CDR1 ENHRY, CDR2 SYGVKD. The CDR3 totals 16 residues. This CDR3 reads CAISESATPPYNEQFF. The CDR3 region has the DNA TGTGCCATCAGTGAGTCCGCTACACCTCCCTACAATGAGCAGTTCTTC.

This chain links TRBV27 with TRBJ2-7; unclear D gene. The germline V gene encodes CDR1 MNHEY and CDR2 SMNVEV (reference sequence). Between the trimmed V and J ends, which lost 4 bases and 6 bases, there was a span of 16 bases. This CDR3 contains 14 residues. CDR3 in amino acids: CASSSPLRSSEQYF. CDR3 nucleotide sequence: TGTGCCAGCAGTTCCCCCCTCAGGAGTAGCGAGCAGTACTTC.

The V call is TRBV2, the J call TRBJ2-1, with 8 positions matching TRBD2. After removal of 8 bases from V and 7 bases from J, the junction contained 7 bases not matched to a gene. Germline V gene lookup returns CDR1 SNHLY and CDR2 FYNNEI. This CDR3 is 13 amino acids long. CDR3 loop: CASLQRERNEQFF. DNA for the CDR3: TGTGCCAGCTTACAGCGGGAGAGGAATGAGCAGTTCTTC.

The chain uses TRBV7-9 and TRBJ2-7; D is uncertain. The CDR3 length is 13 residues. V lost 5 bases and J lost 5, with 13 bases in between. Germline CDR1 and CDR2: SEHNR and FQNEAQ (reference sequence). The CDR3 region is CASSPDGINEQYF. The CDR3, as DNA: TGTGCCAGCAGCCCGGACGGTATCAACGAGCAGTACTTC.

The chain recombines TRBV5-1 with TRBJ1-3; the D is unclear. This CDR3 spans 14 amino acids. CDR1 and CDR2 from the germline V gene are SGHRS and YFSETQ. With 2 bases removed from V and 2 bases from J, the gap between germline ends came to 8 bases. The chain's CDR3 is CASSFLGPGNTIYF. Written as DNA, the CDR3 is TGCGCCAGCAGCTTTTTGGGCCCTGGAAACACCATATATTTT.

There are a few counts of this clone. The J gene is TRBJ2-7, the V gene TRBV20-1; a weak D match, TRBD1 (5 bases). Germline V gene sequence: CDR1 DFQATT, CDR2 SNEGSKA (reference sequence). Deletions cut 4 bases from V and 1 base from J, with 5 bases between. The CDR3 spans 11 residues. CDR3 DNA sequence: TGCAGTGCTACAGGGTCCTACGAGCAGTACTTC. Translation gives CSATGSYEQYF.

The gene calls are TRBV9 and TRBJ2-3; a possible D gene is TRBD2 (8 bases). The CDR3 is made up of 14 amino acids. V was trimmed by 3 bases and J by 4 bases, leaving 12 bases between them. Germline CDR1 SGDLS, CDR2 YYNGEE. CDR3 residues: CASSAGGGPDTQYF. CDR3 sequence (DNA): TGTGCCAGCAGCGCGGGAGGGGGCCCAGATACGCAGTATTTT.

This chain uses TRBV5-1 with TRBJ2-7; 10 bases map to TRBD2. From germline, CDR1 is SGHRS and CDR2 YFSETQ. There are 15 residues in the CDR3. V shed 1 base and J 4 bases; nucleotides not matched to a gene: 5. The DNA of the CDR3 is TGCGCCAGCAGCTTGAGTCCGACTAGCGGGTACGAGCAGTACTTC. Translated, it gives CASSLSPTSGYEQYF.

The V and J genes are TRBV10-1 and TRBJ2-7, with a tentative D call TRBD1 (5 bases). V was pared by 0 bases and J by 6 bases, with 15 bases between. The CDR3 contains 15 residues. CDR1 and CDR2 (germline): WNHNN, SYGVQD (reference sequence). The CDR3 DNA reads TGCGCCAGCAGTGAGTCGGCAGGGATGGTGGGCGAGCAGTACTTC. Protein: CASSESAGMVGEQYF.

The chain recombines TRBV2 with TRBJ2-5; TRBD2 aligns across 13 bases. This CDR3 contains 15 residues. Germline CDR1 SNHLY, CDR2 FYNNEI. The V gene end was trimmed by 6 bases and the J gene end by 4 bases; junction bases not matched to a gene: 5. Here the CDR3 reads CASRGTSGMGETQYF. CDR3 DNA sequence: TGTGCCAGCAGGGGGACTAGCGGGATGGGAGAGACCCAGTACTTC.

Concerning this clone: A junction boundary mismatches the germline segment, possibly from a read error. CDR3: CASSLSAYEQYF. The CDR3 DNA sequence: TGTGCCAGCAGCTTATCCGCCTACGAGCAGTACTTC. V is TRBV28 and J is TRBJ2-7; D remains ambiguous. From germline, CDR1 is MDHEN and CDR2 SYDVKM. The CDR3 sequence is 12 residues long. The full variable domain, with the rest looked up from reference TRBV28 and TRBJ2-7, is DVKVTQSSRYLVKRTGEKVFLECVQDMDHENMFWYRQDPGLGLRLIYFSYDVKMKEKGDIPEGYSVSREKKERFSLILESASTNQTSMYLCASSLSAYEQYFGPGTRLTVT.

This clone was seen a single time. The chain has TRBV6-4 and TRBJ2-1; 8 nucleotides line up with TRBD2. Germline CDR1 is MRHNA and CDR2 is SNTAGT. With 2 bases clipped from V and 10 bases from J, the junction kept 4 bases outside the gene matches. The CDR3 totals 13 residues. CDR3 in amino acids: CASSDRASGEQFF. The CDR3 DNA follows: TGTGCCAGCAGTGACCGAGCTAGCGGGGAGCAGTTCTTC.

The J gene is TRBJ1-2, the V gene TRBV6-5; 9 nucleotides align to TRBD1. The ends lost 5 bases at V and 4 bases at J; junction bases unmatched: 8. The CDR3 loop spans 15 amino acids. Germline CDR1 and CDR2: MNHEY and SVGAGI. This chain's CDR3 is CASSLRQGGSYGYTF. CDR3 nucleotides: TGTGCCAGCAGTCTACGACAGGGGGGTAGCTATGGCTACACCTTC.

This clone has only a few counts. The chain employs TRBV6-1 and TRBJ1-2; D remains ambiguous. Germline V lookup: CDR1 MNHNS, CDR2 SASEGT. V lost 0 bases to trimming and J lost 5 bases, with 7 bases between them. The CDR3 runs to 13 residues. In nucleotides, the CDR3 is TGTGCCAGCAGTGAAGCAGGGCAATATGGCTACACCTTC. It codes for CASSEAGQYGYTF.

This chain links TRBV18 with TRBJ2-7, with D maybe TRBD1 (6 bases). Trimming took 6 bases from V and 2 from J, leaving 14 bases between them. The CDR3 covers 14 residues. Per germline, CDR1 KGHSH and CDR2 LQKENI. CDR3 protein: CASSVGALTYEQYF. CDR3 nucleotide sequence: TGTGCCAGCTCCGTGGGGGCCTTAACCTACGAGCAGTACTTC.

DNA of the CDR3: TGTGCCAGCACCACAACCGGGACGGCCGTTATGGCCCAGCATTTT. This gives the protein CASTTTGTAVMAQHF. The genes are TRBV6-5 and TRBJ1-5; possibly TRBD1 for D (5 bases). The CDR3 spans 15 residues. V was pared by 7 bases and J by 11 bases, with 24 bases between. From germline, CDR1 is MNHEY and CDR2 SVGAGI.

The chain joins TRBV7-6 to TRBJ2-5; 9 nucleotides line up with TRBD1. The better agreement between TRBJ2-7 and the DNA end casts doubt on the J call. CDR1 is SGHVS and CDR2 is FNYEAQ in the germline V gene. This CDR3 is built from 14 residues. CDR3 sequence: CASSLDRGLYEQYF. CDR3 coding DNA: TGTGCCAGCAGCTTAGACAGGGGGCTATACGAGCAGTACTTC.

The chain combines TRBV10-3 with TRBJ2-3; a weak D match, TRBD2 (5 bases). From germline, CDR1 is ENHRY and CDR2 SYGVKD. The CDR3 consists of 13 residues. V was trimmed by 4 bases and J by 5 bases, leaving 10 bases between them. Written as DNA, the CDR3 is TGTGCCATCAGTGGGCAGAGGGAAGATACGCAGTATTTT. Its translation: CAISGQREDTQYF.

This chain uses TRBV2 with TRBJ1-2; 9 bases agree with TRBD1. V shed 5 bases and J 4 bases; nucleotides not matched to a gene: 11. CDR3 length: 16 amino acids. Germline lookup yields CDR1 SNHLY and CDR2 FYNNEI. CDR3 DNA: TGTGCCAGCAGTCAGAACCGGGACAGGGAAGTCTATGGCTACACCTTC. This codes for CASSQNRDREVYGYTF. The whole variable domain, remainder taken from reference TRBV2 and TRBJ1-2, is EPEVTQTPSHQVTQMGQEVILRCVPISNHLYFYWYRQILGQKVEFLVSFYNNEISEKSEIFDDQFSVERPDGSNFTLKIRSTKLEDSAMYFCASSQNRDREVYGYTFGSGTRLTVV.

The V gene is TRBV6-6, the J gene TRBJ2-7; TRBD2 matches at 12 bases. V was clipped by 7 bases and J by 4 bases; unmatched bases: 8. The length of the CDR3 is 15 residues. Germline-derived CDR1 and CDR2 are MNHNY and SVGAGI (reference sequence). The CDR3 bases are TGTGCCAGCATGGACCCGGGACTAGCGGGTTACGAGCAGTACTTC. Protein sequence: CASMDPGLAGYEQYF.

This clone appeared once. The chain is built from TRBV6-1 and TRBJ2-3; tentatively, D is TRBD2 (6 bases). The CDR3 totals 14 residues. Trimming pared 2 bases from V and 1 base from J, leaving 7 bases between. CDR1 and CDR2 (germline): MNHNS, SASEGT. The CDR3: CASSEWEGTDTQYF. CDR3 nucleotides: TGTGCCAGCAGTGAATGGGAGGGCACAGATACGCAGTATTTT.

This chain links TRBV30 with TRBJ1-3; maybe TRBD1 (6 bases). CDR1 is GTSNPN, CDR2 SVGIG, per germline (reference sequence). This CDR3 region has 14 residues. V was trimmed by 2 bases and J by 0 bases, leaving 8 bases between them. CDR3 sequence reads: CAWSRGDSGNTIYF. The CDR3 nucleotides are TGTGCCTGGAGTAGGGGGGACTCTGGAAACACCATATATTTT. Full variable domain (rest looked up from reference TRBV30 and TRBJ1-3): SQTIHQWPATLVQPVGSPLSLECTVEGTSNPNLYWYRQAAGRGLQLLFYSVGIGQISSEVPQNLSASRPQDRQFILSSKKLLLSDSGFYLCAWSRGDSGNTIYFGEGSWLTVV.